This T cell receptor beta chain stems from a study of T cells in placental villitis. Background for the entire study: To test an allograft-versus-infection hypothesis, the study compared placental TCR-beta repertoires across three groups: villitis of unknown etiology, unaffected controls matched for gestational age, and infectious villitis.

As to this clone: No cognate antigen has been identified for it. The sample holds no much larger clone one base away, and base qualities are not on file.

The immunoSEQ v4 bias-controlled multiplex PCR assay, performed blinded to group allocation, was used to amplify TCR-beta CDR3 regions from genomic DNA. To estimate nucleated cell and T cell quantities per sample, reference gene primers were included together with the TCR-beta primers. Sequencing of the libraries was performed on an Illumina MiSeq with a 100-cycle paired-end protocol. Regarding the original processing steps: Diversity and richness were calculated in immunoSEQ Analyzer software; richness by iChao1, clonality based on Pielou evenness and Shannon diversity (0-1, higher means less diverse). CDR3 amino acid sequences with V/J genes were queried against VDJdb for CMV, EBV and influenza A specificities using confidence 3 and substitution 2. The Morisita-Horn index was used to assess how much TCR-beta amino acid clonotypes overlapped between the villitis of unknown etiology, infectious villitis and control repertoires. TCRdb obtained this table from immuneACCESS and retained in-frame rearrangements with V and J assigned. These tables miss some clones; where compared with another copy, unresolved V genes account for less than half of the shortfall, and the remainder is unexplained. V, J and clone size are those of that table, while D and trimming were read from the DNA. This sample has over a thousand clones in its table, and over 60% of those were observed once. Around 13% of the sample comes from the top ten.

Using the Amsterdam Criteria, researchers selected over nine placentae that carried a pathological diagnosis of high-grade villitis of unknown etiology. Compared with the control and infectious villitis groups, mothers with villitis of unknown etiology had significantly greater gravidity and parity and more prior miscarriages. After delivery, the placentae were collected and evaluated both grossly and histologically, and only then was archival tissue selected. Five 10-micron scrolls were cut from each FFPE block, and DNA was then isolated using the AllPrep DNA/RNA FFPE Tissue kit. NanoDrop was used to check DNA concentration and purity, and a Bioanalyzer was used to assess RNA quality. The CDR3 has 14 amino acids, counting the end cysteine and phenylalanine. The kept DNA is CDR3 alone, 42 bases in frame from the first base. V and J lose 3 bases and 0 bases, and a span of 8 bases separates them. Sequences LNHDA (CDR1) and SQIVND (CDR2) are obtained from the germline V gene (reference sequence).

Study-wide findings and limitations: Clonality was higher in villitis of unknown etiology placentae than in controls (median roughly 0.057 versus 0.006, p=0.0025), which points to clonal expansion. Expanded clones in villitis of unknown etiology were largely private to each placenta, suggesting no single initiating antigen. CMV-specific clone frequencies were higher in infectious CMV cases than in villitis of unknown etiology (0.011 vs 0.001), which did not differ from controls. Small amounts of decidua were contained in the paraffin blocks, so some of the captured T cells, especially in controls, may have been decidual rather than villous infiltrates. Sequencing bulk tissue could not tell helper, regulatory or cytotoxic T cells apart, could not separate maternal from fetal T cells, and left out gamma-delta receptors.

Sequencing used placental tissue containing maternal and fetal cells. The rearranged segments are TRBV19 and TRBJ1-1; a tentative D match to TRBD1 spans 5 bases. The clonotype comes from a human patient with villitis of unknown etiology; the placental T cells may come from both mother and fetus. The CDR3 sequence is CASSITGLNTEAFF. The DNA sequence follows: TGTGCCAGTAGTATTACAGGATTGAACACTGAAGCTTTCTTT.